This TCR beta chain derives from a study of human T cells and chemical hapten exposure (TCRdb year 2021). The study in broad terms: The libraries were sequenced as a pool, and the TCR yield per sample differed mostly because of small variations in library volumes within the pool. For every blood RNA sample, sequencing covered both the TCR alpha and TCR beta chains. The study tracked peripheral blood TCR repertoire changes in vivo during primary and secondary sensitization to the hapten diphenylcyclopropenone (DPC) in alopecia patients. The investigation overall reported the following: No change with DPC sensitization was found in the number of TCRs above 1 in 1000 frequency, and no evidence of global repertoire structure alterations was found. After repeated subsampling, changes were observed in the strength of the expansion versus patch-test correlation and in the threshold at which the correlation became significant.

The germline V gene (reference sequence) yields DFQATT for CDR1 and SNEGSKA for CDR2. Ends trimmed: V by 0 bases, J by 3 bases; bases unmatched to a gene: 15. The CDR3, cysteine through phenylalanine, is 18 amino acids long. Of the read, only the CDR3 DNA is kept; its 54 bases are in frame from base 1. Library creation used 5' RACE. The sequencing machine was an Illumina MiSeq. During library preparation, unique molecular identifiers were attached to individual cDNA molecules so that TCRs could be counted in a quantitative, reproducible way. In the authors' own workflow: A median of around 100,000 TCRs per sample was observed, with a range of about 23,224 to 690,600. V, J and CDR3 annotation of the TCR reads was carried out using the Decombinator software suite. For PS versus PT1 abundance plots, all samples were subsampled to the same number of TCRs (28,000). TCRs were defined as expanded if absent before sensitization and observed at least eight times at the 2-week time point. The raw public reads went through TCRdb reprocessing: fastp at Q25, MiXCR clone calling, in-frame beta chains kept. Each CDR3 protein gets just one entry, which takes the most common genes and DNA from the rows behind it. The V and J calls, along with clone size, are taken from TCRdb and not from the paper's own processing. For this sample the table gives about 140,000 distinct CDR3 sequences, of which roughly 4% were detected only once. The top ten hold 1.3% to 1.5% of the sample.

Unfractionated whole blood was collected in Tempus Blood RNA tubes, and total RNA was extracted from that blood. As TCR sequencing controls, a few healthy volunteers were used, with blood taken at day 0, 2 weeks and 6 weeks. This clonotype was counted ten times or more. The antigen this receptor binds is unknown. Base qualities are not recorded, but no much larger clone differs from it by a single base. This TCR derives from a female donor in good health. The chain was built from TRBV20-1 and TRBJ2-7; TRBD2 agrees with 9 junctional bases. The CDR3 loop reads CSARDYGERLAGFYEQYF. The DNA sequence reads TGCAGTGCTAGAGATTACGGGGAACGGCTAGCGGGGTTCTACGAGCAGTACTTC.